The TCR beta chain described here comes from a study of blood T cell repertoires in COVID-19. Across the whole study: Researchers got acute and convalescent COVID-19 samples from the United States, Italy and Spain. The cDNA or gDNA used as material had been derived from T cells, B-cell-depleted T cells, or PBMCs.

In the original processing: Amplifying reference gene primers gave estimates of nucleated cell counts. Sequenced by immunoSEQ multiplex PCR; TCRdb stores in-frame clones only, minus some. V, J and clone size are those of that table, while D and trimming were read from the DNA. Of approximately 200,000 clones listed, approximately 89% are singletons. With 7 bases removed from V and 3 bases from J, the gap between germline ends came to 17 bases. The CDR3 runs 15 residues. Germline V CDR1 and CDR2: SGHRS, YFSETQ. The source is a woman aged 25 to 39 with acute or convalescent COVID-19. The chain links TRBV5-1 to TRBJ2-1; weak D call: TRBD2 (5 bases). Sequences were obtained from peripheral blood. CDR3 sequence (DNA): TGCGCCAGCGCCCCTGAGGGCCGAATCTACAATGAGCAGTTCTTC. This translates into CASAPEGRIYNEQFF.